This T cell receptor beta chain derives from a study of cytomegalovirus exposure and HLA in healthy donors. Overall study results and limits: In a later analysis, productive TCRs from donors in an Asian-associated ancestry cluster reportedly carried fewer N-insertions than the cohort mean.

In regard to this clone: No antigen is known for it.

Primers included in the PCR were 60 Vbeta and 13 Jbeta primers. The assay was immunoSEQ multiplex PCR, and TCRdb's table has in-frame clones only and misses some. Here the sample table reports 35,000 to 45,000 clones. Material: PBMCs. The clonotype comes from a male donor in good health and CMV-seronegative.

The CDR3 DNA sequence: TGTGCCAGCAGCCTAGGACAGATAAACTACAATGAGCAGTTCTTC. Translation gives CASSLGQINYNEQFF. The rearrangement joins TRBV11-2 to TRBJ2-1; D perhaps matches TRBD1 (6 bases). The CDR3 runs to 15 residues. Trimming left V 5 bases short and J 3 bases short, with 14 bases between. The germline V gene has CDR1 SGHAT and CDR2 FQNNGV.